This T cell receptor beta chain emerged from a study of CD8 T cells in Susac syndrome. The authors carried out high-throughput sequencing of TCR beta. They applied it to CD8+ and CD4+ T cells obtained from blood. About 0.5 to 1 ug RNA was reverse transcribed with random hexamers. Amplification of TCR beta CDR3 was carried out by immunoSEQ multiplex PCR, which covered 54 Vbeta and 13 Jbeta segments. One entry per CDR3 protein, called by TCRdb with MiXCR from the immunoSEQ multiplex PCR reads. This table holds some 100,000 distinct CDR3 sequences, about 90% found once. Germline CDR1 is DFQATT and CDR2 is SNEGSKA (reference sequence). The CDR3 is made up of 12 amino acids. V lost 0 bases to trimming and J lost 4 bases, with 5 bases between them.

Specimen: CD4+ T cells from PBMCs. This receptor was identified in a human donor in good health. This chain links TRBV20-1 with TRBJ2-3, with no clear D. As DNA, the CDR3 is TGCAGTGCTAGAGAGAGGCCAGATACGCAGTATTTT. Encoded protein: CSARERPDTQYF.